One and the same sample provided the 32 T cell receptor beta chains below, sequenced in a study of T cells in Graves' hyperthyroidism and ophthalmopathy. The investigators amplified TCR beta CDR3 regions from RNA transcripts. First-round RT-PCR targeting the TCR CDR3 was performed with the HTBI primer set. TCRdb re-called the multiplex PCR reads through MiXCR, storing one row per CDR3 protein. The sample lists 340,000 or so distinct CDR3 sequences; 16% were seen once. Sequenced: blood. The source of these receptors is a man younger than 40 with Graves' hyperthyroidism.

This clonotype was recorded many times. The J gene is TRBJ2-5, the V gene TRBV11-2; tentatively, D is TRBD1 (5 bases). The germline gives CDR1 SGHAT, CDR2 FQNNGV. The CDR3 is made up of 14 amino acids. The V gene lost 7 bases and the J gene lost 5 bases, with 17 bases spanning the gap. The CDR3 sequence: CASTSRQPRETQYF. CDR3 DNA: TGTGCCAGCACCTCCCGACAGCCTAGGGAGACCCAGTACTTC.

V usage is TRBV10-1 and J usage is TRBJ2-2, with D unresolved. V was shortened by 0 bases and J by 6 bases, with 5 bases between the two germline ends. This CDR3 spans 13 amino acids. CDR1 WNHNN and CDR2 SYGVQD come from the germline V gene (reference sequence). CDR3 protein: CASSESSPGELFF. The CDR3 DNA follows: TGCGCCAGCAGTGAGTCTAGTCCCGGGGAGCTGTTTTTT.

This clonotype was observed at least ten times. The chain links TRBV11-2 to TRBJ1-2, with unresolved D. The V end lost 5 bases, the J end lost 4 bases, and 8 bases lay between the germline ends. The CDR3 length is 12 residues. Germline V CDR1 and CDR2: SGHAT, FQNNGV. CDR3 protein: CASSLGAYGYTF. The CDR3 DNA reads TGTGCCAGCAGCCTCGGAGCCTATGGCTACACCTTC.

Ten or more counts support this clonotype. The J gene is TRBJ2-7, the V gene TRBV12-3 or TRBV12-4; tentatively, D is TRBD1 or TRBD2 (5 bases each). Trimming stripped 5 bases from V and 2 bases from J, with 13 bases between. This CDR3 contains 14 residues. CDR3: CASSGGTGTYEQYF. CDR3 nucleotide sequence: TGTGCCAGCAGTGGTGGGACGGGAACCTACGAGCAGTACTTC.

This clonotype was detected a few times. The genes are TRBV9 and TRBJ1-3; no firm D call. Germline CDR1 SGDLS, CDR2 YYNGEE. The length of the CDR3 is 15 residues. V was pared by 0 bases and J by 0 bases, with 7 bases between. This CDR3 is CASSVDVSSGNTIYF. In DNA form, the CDR3 reads TGTGCCAGCAGCGTAGACGTCTCCTCTGGAAACACCATATATTTT.

The table lists this clonotype with many counts. V is TRBV3-1 and J is TRBJ1-2; 7 bases are a match to TRBD1. The CDR3 covers 13 residues. Per germline, CDR1 LGHDT and CDR2 YNNKEL (reference sequence). The V and J ends lost 1 base and 10 bases, in that order; junction bases with no gene match: 6. The CDR3 is CASSQGDREDYTF. CDR3 nucleotide sequence: TGTGCCAGCAGCCAAGGGGACAGAGAAGACTACACCTTC.

The rearrangement joins TRBV20-1 to TRBJ2-3; unclear D gene. Looked up from germline, CDR1 is DFQATT and CDR2 is SNEGSKA (reference sequence). The V end was cut by 8 bases, the J end by 2 bases, with 14 bases between. The CDR3 consists of 13 residues. The CDR3 reads CSLTSTTTDTQYF. In DNA, the CDR3 is TGCAGTCTGACGAGCACGACCACAGATACGCAGTATTTT.

In its sample, this clonotype was seen many times. CDR3 in amino acids: CASSPGQGYEQYF. In nucleotides, the CDR3 is TGTGCCAGCAGCCCGGGACAGGGCTACGAGCAGTACTTC. V usage is TRBV11-2 and J usage is TRBJ2-7; 9 nucleotides align to TRBD1. The CDR3 is 13 residues long. Losses at the gene ends were 5 bases for V and 3 bases for J; bases not matched to a gene: 2. Germline-derived CDR1 and CDR2 are SGHAT and FQNNGV. The whole variable domain, remainder taken from reference TRBV11-2 and TRBJ2-7, is EAGVAQSPRYKIIEKRQSVAFWCNPISGHATLYWYQQILGQGPKLLIQFQNNGVVDDSQLPKDRFSAERLKGVDSTLKIQPAKLEDSAVYLCASSPGQGYEQYFGPGTRLTVT.

The table lists this clonotype with many counts. The chain is built from TRBV11-2 and TRBJ2-3, with D tentatively TRBD2 (5 bases). Trimming removed 5 bases from V and 2 bases from J, with 20 bases in between. Per germline, CDR1 SGHAT and CDR2 FQNNGV. The CDR3 is 17 amino acids. The CDR3 bases are TGTGCCAGCAGCCTGATCGGAGCGGTTTCAAACACAGATACGCAGTATTTT. This encodes CASSLIGAVSNTDTQYF.

This clonotype came up many times. The gene calls are TRBV12-3 or TRBV12-4 and TRBJ1-5; D call uncertain. The CDR3 consists of 13 residues. V lost 7 bases, J lost 7 bases, and 14 bases lay in between. The DNA of the CDR3 is TGTGCCAGCACTTGGGCTTTGGAGCAGCCCCAGCATTTT. Protein: CASTWALEQPQHF.

J is TRBJ2-7 and V is TRBV29-1; D is uncertain. The CDR3 has 13 amino acids. Per germline, CDR1 SQVTM and CDR2 ANQGSEA. V gave up 7 bases and J gave up 0 bases, with 13 bases separating them. The CDR3 loop is CSARHTASYEQYF. CDR3 DNA: TGCAGCGCCAGACATACCGCCTCCTACGAGCAGTACTTC.

With respect to this clonotype: A much larger clone lies a single base off, so this may be a read error. CDR3 loop: CAINQEGSYEQYF. CDR3 in DNA: TGTGCCATCAACCAGGAGGGATCCTACGAGCAGTACTTC. V usage is TRBV10-3 and J usage is TRBJ2-7; a weak D match, TRBD2 (6 bases). The CDR3 consists of 13 residues. Trimming removed 7 bases from V and 1 base from J, with 11 bases in between. The germline gives CDR1 ENHRY, CDR2 SYGVKD.

This clonotype was seen only a few times. This chain links TRBV28 with TRBJ1-2, with D perhaps TRBD1 (5 bases). V was clipped by 11 bases and J by 2 bases, with 15 bases between them. The germline V gene has CDR1 MDHEN and CDR2 SYDVKM. CDR3 length: 13 amino acids. The CDR3 coding sequence is TGTGCCGGCACGACAGTTTCCAACTATGGCTACACCTTC. Its translation is CAGTTVSNYGYTF.

This clonotype appeared a few times. The chain is built from TRBV12-3 or TRBV12-4 and TRBJ1-5; 7 bases are a match to TRBD1. V was clipped by 2 bases and J by 2 bases; unmatched bases: 6. The length of the CDR3 is 16 residues. The CDR3 loop reads CASSLLSQGGNQPQHF. In nucleotides, the CDR3 is TGTGCCAGCAGTTTACTTTCCCAGGGGGGCAATCAGCCCCAGCATTTT.

The genes are TRBV2 and TRBJ2-7, with D tentatively TRBD1 or TRBD2 (6 bases each). The CDR3 has 12 residues. Germline lookup yields CDR1 SNHLY and CDR2 FYNNEI. Trimming removed 7 bases at V and 7 bases at J, with 14 bases between. The CDR3 DNA follows: TGTGCCAGCACCCCGGGGGCTGAGGAGCAGTACTTC. It codes for CASTPGAEEQYF.

At least ten counts were recorded for this clonotype. This CDR3 is CASSLGTRGNEQFF. CDR3 bases: TGCGCCAGCAGCTTAGGGACCCGGGGGAATGAGCAGTTCTTC. This chain joins TRBV5-1 and TRBJ2-1; D perhaps matches TRBD2 (6 bases). Between the trimmed V and J ends, which lost 2 bases and 7 bases, there was a span of 13 bases. Germline V gives CDR1 SGHRS, CDR2 YFSETQ. The CDR3 totals 14 residues.

The chain's CDR3 is CASSLAPVDVGHGYTF. CDR3 bases: TGTGCCAGCAGCTTAGCCCCCGTAGACGTGGGCCACGGCTACACCTTC. The gene calls are TRBV7-2 and TRBJ1-2; D call uncertain. Germline V gives CDR1 SGHTA, CDR2 FQGNSA. CDR3 length: 16 residues. The V end was cut by 0 bases, the J end by 8 bases, with 19 bases between.

This clonotype has ten or more counts. The CDR3 reads CASKPGTDYEQYF. The CDR3 DNA reads TGTGCCAGCAAGCCAGGTACGGACTACGAGCAGTACTTC. V is TRBV2 and J is TRBJ2-7; D ambiguous. Trimming left V 7 bases short and J 3 bases short, with 13 bases between. This CDR3 comprises 13 residues. CDR1 and CDR2 (germline): SNHLY, FYNNEI.

In its sample, this clonotype was seen many times. The J gene is TRBJ1-5, the V gene TRBV28; TRBD1 matches at 8 bases. J lost 6 bases, V lost 2 bases, and 6 bases had no gene match. This CDR3 comprises 15 residues. Germline CDR1 reads MDHEN; CDR2 reads SYDVKM. CDR3 sequence: CASSLRRGTGQPQHF. Written as DNA, the CDR3 is TGTGCCAGCAGTTTACGCAGGGGGACAGGTCAGCCCCAGCATTTT.

In its sample, this clonotype was seen many times. The chain carries TRBV20-1 and TRBJ2-1; 9 nucleotides line up with TRBD1. Germline V gene sequence: CDR1 DFQATT, CDR2 SNEGSKA (reference sequence). The CDR3 is 12 residues long. J gave up 8 bases and V 5 bases, and 4 bases lay outside the gene matches. The CDR3 DNA reads as TGCAGTGCTCCCAGACAGGGGGATGAGCAGTTCTTC. Translated, it gives CSAPRQGDEQFF.

This clonotype was counted between two and nine times. This chain connects TRBV4-1 to TRBJ1-1; 7 bases fit TRBD1. CDR3 size: 15 residues. With V trimmed by 0 bases and J by 4 bases, 5 bases remained unmatched. Germline CDR1 and CDR2: MGHRA and YSYEKL. The chain's CDR3 is CASSQEEGASTEAFF. DNA of the CDR3: TGCGCCAGCAGCCAAGAAGAGGGGGCGAGCACTGAAGCTTTCTTT.

The genes are TRBV6-2 or TRBV6-3 and TRBJ1-2; D gene unclear. Germline-derived CDR1 and CDR2 are MNHEY and SVGEGT. V gave up 0 bases and J gave up 9 bases, with 11 bases separating them. The CDR3 contains 13 residues. CDR3 in amino acids: CASSYSGYGSYTF. Written as DNA, the CDR3 is TGTGCCAGCAGTTACTCTGGCTATGGAAGCTACACCTTC.

In DNA, the CDR3 is TGTGCCACCAGGGGGCTGGTCGGGGAGCTGTTTTTT. Translated, it gives CATRGLVGELFF. V and J are TRBV24-1 and TRBJ2-2, with a tentative D call TRBD1 (5 bases). The CDR3 is made up of 12 amino acids. Per the germline V gene, CDR1 is KGHDR and CDR2 is SFDVKD. V gave up 7 bases and J gave up 7 bases, with 9 bases separating them.

This clonotype occurred many times. The V call is TRBV6-6, the J call TRBJ2-7; D ambiguous. V dropped 2 bases and J dropped 4 bases, with 12 bases sitting between them. Germline V CDR1 and CDR2: MNHNY, SVGAGI (reference sequence). The CDR3 runs to 14 residues. CDR3 sequence (DNA): TGTGCCAGCAGTTACATTGGACGGCTATACGAGCAGTACTTC. Amino acid sequence: CASSYIGRLYEQYF.

In its sample, this clonotype was seen many times. The chain recombines TRBV27 with TRBJ2-1; possibly TRBD2 for D (6 bases). Trimming removed 8 bases at V and 7 bases at J, with 15 bases between. CDR1 MNHEY and CDR2 SMNVEV come from the germline V gene (reference sequence). There are 13 residues in the CDR3. The CDR3 DNA reads as TGTGCCAGCTCATTCGGGACTCTTAATGAGCAGTTCTTC. Its translation: CASSFGTLNEQFF.

In the case of this clonotype: This may stem from a read error, because a much larger clone lies one nucleotide away. The V and J genes are TRBV12-3 or TRBV12-4 and TRBJ2-3; D is unclear. CDR3 length: 12 residues. Here the CDR3 reads CTSTPSYDTQYF. The CDR3 nucleotides read TGTACCAGCACCCCAAGCTACGATACGCAGTATTTT.

This clonotype was observed at least ten times. V gene TRBV7-8 combines with J gene TRBJ1-1, with D tentatively TRBD1 (5 bases). The CDR3 has 15 residues. Germline CDR1 is SGHVS and CDR2 is FQNEAQ. V was shortened by 5 bases and J by 0 bases, with 13 bases between the two germline ends. The CDR3 here is CASSTRTLMNTEAFF. The CDR3 region has the DNA TGTGCCAGCAGCACCCGGACACTCATGAACACTGAAGCTTTCTTT.

This clonotype was counted ten times or more. J is TRBJ2-3 and V is TRBV7-2; D remains unclear. Germline V gene lookup returns CDR1 SGHTA and CDR2 FQGNSA. Trimming took off 1 base at V and 2 bases at J, with 7 bases between the two ends. The CDR3 has 14 amino acids. The CDR3 DNA reads TGTGCCAGCAGCTTAGGGTCCTACACAGATACGCAGTATTTT. This gives the protein CASSLGSYTDTQYF.

A few counts support this clonotype. This sequence joins TRBV3-1 and TRBJ1-3; tentative D call: TRBD1 (5 bases). Germline CDR1 reads LGHDT; CDR2 reads YNNKEL (reference sequence). The CDR3 extends over 17 amino acids. Trimming left V 0 bases short and J 0 bases short, with 12 bases between. As DNA, the CDR3 is TGTGCCAGCAGCCAAGAAGGGACTGGGAGCTCTGGAAACACCATATATTTT. Translating gives CASSQEGTGSSGNTIYF. The full variable domain, in which reference TRBV3-1 and TRBJ1-3 provide the parts outside the CDR3, is DTAVSQTPKYLVTQMGNDKSIKCEQNLGHDTMYWYKQDSKKFLKIMFSYNNKELIINETVPNRFSPKSPDKAHLNLHINSLELGDSAVYFCASSQEGTGSSGNTIYFGEGSWLTVV.

This clonotype was found many times. The chain links TRBV20-1 to TRBJ2-7; D is perhaps TRBD1 (6 bases). This CDR3 contains 16 residues. The germline V gene encodes CDR1 DFQATT and CDR2 SNEGSKA (reference sequence). Deletions cut 0 bases from V and 1 base from J, with 16 bases between. The chain's CDR3 is CSARDQRDRLSYEQYF. The CDR3 region has the DNA TGCAGTGCTAGAGATCAACGAGACAGGTTATCCTACGAGCAGTACTTC.

Written as DNA, the CDR3 is TGTGCCAGCAGTGAGCCCAGGGGAAGCTACGAGCAGTACTTC. Protein sequence: CASSEPRGSYEQYF. The chain links TRBV2 to TRBJ2-7; possibly TRBD1 for D (6 bases). The CDR3 contains 14 residues. V was clipped by 3 bases and J by 3 bases, with 12 bases between them. Germline V CDR1 and CDR2: SNHLY, FYNNEI.

The gene calls are TRBV18 and TRBJ2-1, with D perhaps TRBD1 (5 bases). Per germline, CDR1 KGHSH and CDR2 LQKENI. The CDR3 has 13 residues. Trimming took 6 bases from V and 9 from J, leaving 15 bases between them. In DNA form, the CDR3 reads TGTGCCAGCTCCCCTGACAGTCGAGGTGAGCAGTTCTTC. Its protein is CASSPDSRGEQFF.